This T cell receptor (beta chain) originates from a study of shared T cell receptors in the human thymus. V lost 0 bases, J lost 4 bases, and 10 bases lay in between. The CDR3 covers 15 residues. Germline CDR1 LGHNA, CDR2 YNFKEQ. This clone appeared once. Libraries were prepared by immunoSEQ multiplex PCR; TCRdb keeps only in-frame clonotypes and omits some of them. The sample lists roughly 550,000 clones; more than 75% were seen once. The data were also submitted as part of a second study, on human thymus T cells. That report notes: Resected material from corrective heart surgery provided the thymus tissue analysed. Unrelated people showed highly overlapping thymic repertoires, related research reported.

The chain employs TRBV4-2 and TRBJ1-5; D might be TRBD1 (5 bases). Input material: thymocytes. The TCR sequence derives from a boy younger than two with a congenital heart defect. CDR3: CASSQEGVGNQPQHF. CDR3 coding DNA: TGTGCCAGCAGCCAAGAAGGGGTTGGGAATCAGCCCCAGCATTTT.